The TCR beta chain under discussion was sequenced for a study of blood T cell repertoires in COVID-19. About the research overall: Sites across the United States, Italy and Spain contributed samples from acute and convalescent COVID-19.

The V end lost 8 bases, the J end lost 3 bases, and 16 bases lay between the germline ends. Germline V gives CDR1 MGHDK, CDR2 SYGVNS. This CDR3 comprises 14 residues. As handled by the study authors: Amplifying reference gene primers gave estimates of nucleated cell counts. Sequencing used immunoSEQ multiplex PCR; TCRdb keeps in-frame clones, though not all of them. V and J calls and clone size are those listed in that table; D and trimming were worked out from the DNA. Among about 150,000 clones, roughly four fifths were seen once, and the ten largest hold around 1.7%. The rearrangement joins TRBV25-1 to TRBJ1-1, with D possibly TRBD1 on 5 matching bases. The sequence was obtained from a man at least 80 years old with acute or convalescent COVID-19. The sequencing sample was made of peripheral blood. CDR3 in amino acids: CASRGEGTYTEAFF. CDR3 bases: TGTGCCAGCCGCGGGGAGGGGACCTACACTGAAGCTTTCTTT.